Following are 18 T cell receptor beta chains from one sample sequenced in a study of blood T cell repertoires in COVID-19. TCRdb's table, derived via immunoSEQ multiplex PCR, lists solely in-frame clones and lacks some. The profile shows a few hundred thousand clones, 70% to 90% of them singletons. The sequenced sample was peripheral blood. The source of these receptors is a man between 18 and 29 years old with COVID-19, enrolled during active disease.

This chain connects TRBV20-1 to TRBJ1-1, with D uncertain. The CDR3 is made up of 9 amino acids. CDR1 and CDR2 from the germline V gene are DFQATT and SNEGSKA (reference sequence). This CDR3 is CRPEGEAFF. CDR3 DNA: TGCAGGCCGGAGGGTGAAGCTTTCTTT.

The J gene is TRBJ2-1, the V gene TRBV15, with D maybe TRBD2 (6 bases). The ends were cut back, 2 bases at V and 12 bases at J, with 26 bases in the middle. CDR3 size: 17 residues. The germline CDR1 and CDR2 sequences are LNHNV and YYDKDF (reference sequence). The CDR3 coding sequence is TGTGCCACCAGCAGAATCGGGGCCTGGACCGTAGGAGGGGCGCAGTTCTTC. Protein product: CATSRIGAWTVGGAQFF.

The V call is TRBV19, the J call TRBJ1-1, with 8 bases aligning to TRBD1. CDR1 and CDR2 from the germline V gene are LNHDA and SQIVND (reference sequence). Germline trimming cut 3 bases from V and 0 bases from J; bases unmatched to any gene: 6. CDR3 length: 16 residues. The CDR3 is CASSMDDRGMNTEAFF. The CDR3, as DNA: TGTGCCAGTAGTATGGATGACAGGGGAATGAACACTGAAGCTTTCTTT.

The chain has TRBV13 and TRBJ2-1; TRBD2 might be the D (5 bases). V lost 4 bases, J lost 0 bases, and 19 bases lay in between. CDR1 is PRHDT, CDR2 FYEKMQ, per germline (reference sequence). The CDR3 spans 18 residues. The CDR3: CASSSSSRARRSYNEQFF. Here the CDR3 DNA reads TGTGCCAGCAGCTCGTCTTCGAGGGCCAGGCGCTCCTACAATGAGCAGTTCTTC.

The gene calls are TRBV4-1 and TRBJ2-7; TRBD1 matches 9 bases. CDR1 and CDR2 from the germline V gene are MGHRA and YSYEKL. J was trimmed by 2 bases and V by 0 bases; bases with no gene match: 2. This CDR3 is built from 15 residues. CDR3 amino acids: CASSQEGQGTYEQYF. CDR3 coding DNA: TGCGCCAGCAGCCAAGAGGGACAGGGCACCTACGAGCAGTACTTC.

The chain couples TRBV3-1 (or the pseudogene TRBV3-2) to TRBJ1-1; possible D gene TRBD1, 5 bases. Looked up from germline, CDR1 is LGHDT and CDR2 is YNNKEL (reference sequence). The CDR3 spans 15 residues. V was trimmed by 4 bases and J by 0 bases, leaving 12 bases between them. The CDR3 sequence is CASSPRGSVNTEAFF. CDR3 DNA sequence: TGTGCCAGCAGCCCCCGGGGGTCGGTGAACACTGAAGCTTTCTTT.

This chain links TRBV5-5 with TRBJ2-7; D ambiguous. With 4 bases removed from V and 0 bases from J, the gap between germline ends came to 11 bases. Germline assignment: CDR1 SGHKS and CDR2 YYEKEE (reference sequence). The CDR3 loop spans 14 amino acids. The CDR3 is CASSPWAVSYEQYF. DNA of the CDR3: TGTGCCAGCAGCCCTTGGGCCGTCTCCTACGAGCAGTACTTC. Full variable domain (remainder filled in from reference TRBV5-5 and TRBJ2-7): DAGVTQSPTHLIKTRGQQVTLRCSPISGHKSVSWYQQVLGQGPQFIFQYYEKEERGRGNFPDRFSARQFPNYSSELNVNALLLGDSALYLCASSPWAVSYEQYFGPGTRLTVT.

The chain couples TRBV7-9 to TRBJ2-5, with D tentatively TRBD2 (5 bases). Germline V gene sequence: CDR1 SEHNR, CDR2 FQNEAQ (reference sequence). The V and J ends lost 0 bases and 5 bases respectively, with 10 bases between them. This CDR3 spans 14 amino acids. CDR3 sequence (DNA): TGTGCCAGCAGCTTAGCTCCCGAGCGGGAGACCCAGTACTTC. Translation gives CASSLAPERETQYF.

V usage is TRBV6-5 and J usage is TRBJ2-6; D is possibly TRBD1 (5 bases). Germline V lookup: CDR1 MNHEY, CDR2 SVGAGI. This CDR3 spans 14 amino acids. Trimming removed 7 bases from V and 2 bases from J, with 9 bases in between. The CDR3 DNA sequence: TGTGCCAGCAACATCAGGGCTGGGGCCAACGTCCTGACTTTC. It is translated as CASNIRAGANVLTF.

The rearrangement links TRBV10-2 to TRBJ2-1; possible D gene TRBD2, 7 bases. With 8 bases removed from V and 16 bases from J, the gap between germline ends came to 18 bases. In germline, CDR1 is WSHSY, CDR2 SAAADI. The CDR3 is 11 amino acids. The CDR3 is CASGGGTVRFF. The CDR3 bases are TGCGCCAGCGGGGGGGGCACAGTAAGATTCTTC.

V is TRBV2 and J is TRBJ2-1, with TRBD2 matching 7 bases. Looked up from germline, CDR1 is SNHLY and CDR2 is FYNNEI. The ends lost 7 bases at V and 2 bases at J; junction bases unmatched: 2. The CDR3 extends over 13 amino acids. This CDR3 reads CASTGGPYNEQFF. The CDR3 bases are TGTGCCAGCACGGGGGGTCCCTACAATGAGCAGTTCTTC.

This clone appeared once. V gene TRBV5-1 combines with J gene TRBJ2-3, with D possibly matching TRBD2 (6 bases). V lost 1 base, J lost 4 bases, and 13 bases lay in between. Germline-derived CDR1 and CDR2 are SGHRS and YFSETQ. The CDR3 extends over 15 amino acids. The CDR3 coding sequence is TGCGCCAGCAGCTTGAACCCCGGGAGTGCAGATACGCAGTATTTT. It translates to CASSLNPGSADTQYF. Drawing the rest from reference TRBV5-1 and TRBJ2-3, the complete variable domain is KAGVTQTPRYLIKTRGQQVTLSCSPISGHRSVSWYQQTPGQGLQFLFEYFSETQRNKGNFPGRFSGRQFSNSRSEMNVSTLELGDSALYLCASSLNPGSADTQYFGPGTRLTVL.

This clone occurred once. This chain joins TRBV10-2 and TRBJ2-1; D remains unclear. The CDR3 consists of 11 residues. Germline-derived CDR1 and CDR2 are WSHSY and SAAADI. V was clipped by 9 bases and J by 7 bases, with 10 bases between them. The CDR3 nucleotides read TGCGCCAGTCTATCATGGAATGAGCAGTTCTTC. The encoded protein is CASLSWNEQFF.

This chain uses TRBV24-1 with TRBJ2-1, with TRBD2 matching over 9 bases. From germline, CDR1 is KGHDR and CDR2 SFDVKD. This CDR3 has 16 amino acids. V was pared by 4 bases and J by 8 bases, with 11 bases of the junction left unmatched. CDR3 region: CATSEPSGKGADEQFF. CDR3 sequence (DNA): TGTGCCACCAGTGAGCCTAGCGGGAAAGGGGCAGATGAGCAGTTCTTC.

The chain carries TRBV3-1 (or the pseudogene TRBV3-2) and TRBJ1-1, with D unresolved. The germline gives CDR1 LGHDT, CDR2 YNNKEL (reference sequence). The V end lost 1 base, the J end lost 1 base, and 7 bases lay between the germline ends. This CDR3 contains 14 residues. Here the CDR3 reads CASSQAVSNTEAFF. The CDR3 DNA is TGTGCCAGCAGCCAAGCGGTCTCGAACACTGAAGCTTTCTTT.

This chain joins TRBV7-8 and TRBJ2-7, with D tentatively TRBD2 (5 bases). Germline CDR1 SGHVS, CDR2 FQNEAQ. CDR3 length equals 13 residues. The V and J ends lost 1 base and 5 bases respectively, with 9 bases between them. CDR3 in DNA: TGTGCCAGCAGCTTAGATCCGGAGGACGAGCAGTACTTC. The encoded protein is CASSLDPEDEQYF.

This clone was seen only once. V gene TRBV7-6 combines with J gene TRBJ1-3; tentatively, D is TRBD1 (6 bases). Germline lookup yields CDR1 SGHVS and CDR2 FNYEAQ. The CDR3 runs 17 residues. Trimming shortened V by 5 bases and J by 0 bases, and 17 bases separated the two germline ends. The CDR3 nucleotides read TGTGCCAGCAGCCCGATAGGACAGAAGATCTCTGGAAACACCATATATTTT. It encodes CASSPIGQKISGNTIYF.

CDR3 protein: CASSLNKETQYF. Here the CDR3 DNA reads TGTGCCAGCAGCTTAAATAAAGAGACCCAGTACTTC. The chain links TRBV7-8 to TRBJ2-5; D is unresolved. CDR3 length: 12 amino acids. The germline gives CDR1 SGHVS, CDR2 FQNEAQ. V was clipped by 2 bases and J by 3 bases, with 4 bases between them. The variable domain in full, with the rest retrieved from reference TRBV7-8 and TRBJ2-5, is GAGVSQSPRYKVAKRGQDVALRCDPISGHVSLFWYQQALGQGPEFLTYFQNEAQLDKSGLPSDRFFAERPEGSVSTLKIQRTQQEDSAVYLCASSLNKETQYFGPGTRLLVL.